The rows below give T cell receptor beta chains drawn from one sample of a study of PD-1 blockade in classical Hodgkin lymphoma. Sequencing used immunoSEQ multiplex PCR; TCRdb keeps in-frame clones, though not all of them. The repertoire holds some 41,000 clones, with around 86% as singletons. The sample consisted of peripheral blood mononuclear cells (PBMCs), taken before the second cycle of nivolumab. These receptors all come from a human donor with classical Hodgkin lymphoma. Both conserved end residues are part of each CDR3. A D gene is named only where the DNA matches it firmly. Only some rows state a clone size, as once, few, many or a class for expanded clones.

CDR3 DNA	CDR3 protein	D gene	V gene	J gene	clone size
TGTGCCAGCAGTGAAAGGACAGCGGTCAATGAGCAGTTCTTC	CASSERTAVNEQFF	-	TRBV2	TRBJ2-1	-
TGTGCCAGCAGTTTCCACAAGGTAGACGAGCAGTACTTC	CASSFHKVDEQYF	-	TRBV27	TRBJ2-7	-
TGTGCCAGCAGCCTCGGCGGGGCGGGGGTGAGAGAGCAGTACTTC	CASSLGGAGVREQYF	TRBD2	TRBV13	TRBJ2-7	-
TGTGCCAGCAGCTTGGAAGGACAGAGAGCGTTATATGAGACCCAGTACTTC	CASSLEGQRALYETQYF	-	TRBV5-4	TRBJ2-5	-
TGTGCCAGCTCACTCAATGGGGCAGGGGAAGCAGATACGCAGTATTTT	CASSLNGAGEADTQYF	-	TRBV18	TRBJ2-3	-
TGTGCCAGCAGCTCAAGGGACTACCGACAAGAGACCCAGTACTTC	CASSSRDYRQETQYF	TRBD2	TRBV7-6	TRBJ2-5	-
TGTGCCAGCAGCGATAAGAAAGGGGGAGTCTACAATGAGCAGTTCTTC	CASSDKKGGVYNEQFF	-	TRBV11-3	TRBJ2-1	-
TGTGCCAGCAGTCACGGACAGATTCGAGCTTCCTACGAGCAGTACTTC	CASSHGQIRASYEQYF	-	TRBV28	TRBJ2-7	once
TGCGCCAGCCAACAGGGACCGAACACCGGGGAGCTGTTTTTT	CASQQGPNTGELFF	-	TRBV5-1	TRBJ2-2	-
TGTGCCAGTAGTAAAACAGGGCTTGGGACAGATACGCAGTATTTT	CASSKTGLGTDTQYF	-	TRBV19	TRBJ2-3	few
TGTGCCAGCAGCTTAGTTTCCGAGACCCAGTACTTC	CASSLVSETQYF	-	TRBV7-2	TRBJ2-5	-
TGTGCCAGCAGCTTGGCGGATGCCAGGGCAGATACGCAGTATTTT	CASSLADARADTQYF	-	TRBV5-6	TRBJ2-3	-
TGTGCCAGCAGTGACAATGGACCGTCCTCTGGAAACACCATATATTTT	CASSDNGPSSGNTIYF	-	TRBV2	TRBJ1-3	-
TGCGCCAGGGTCGGCTCTCGGAATTCACCCCTCCACTTT	CARVGSRNSPLHF	-	TRBV10-1	TRBJ1-6	-
TGTGCCAGCAGCACCACCGGGGCGAACTTTGAGCAGTACTTC	CASSTTGANFEQYF	-	TRBV5-4	TRBJ2-7	-
TGTGCCACCGATACTAGCGGGGCCACCGGGGAGCTGTTTTTT	CATDTSGATGELFF	TRBD2	TRBV19	TRBJ2-2	-
TGTGCCAGCAGTTCCCAACAGGGACCCTATGGCTACACCTTC	CASSSQQGPYGYTF	-	TRBV4-2	TRBJ1-2	few
TGCGCCAGCAGCCAGACCGGGACAGGGGGCTACACCTTC	CASSQTGTGGYTF	TRBD1	TRBV4-3	TRBJ1-2	-